This T cell receptor (beta chain) was sequenced for a study of shared clonotypes between healthy human individuals. The naive CD8 subset, CD45RO-negative cells positively selected for CCR7, excluded terminally differentiated effector memory CD45RA+ cells. For each subset, genomic DNA was distributed in equal portions over several immunoSEQ plates. Sequenced by immunoSEQ multiplex PCR; TCRdb stores in-frame clones only, minus some. The table has around 2.1 million clones, approximately 94% seen once. Regarding the study as a whole: Around 5% of naive CD4 clonotypes were common to a few donors.

Comment on this clone: Its antigen is still unknown.

Germline CDR1 and CDR2: MDHEN and SYDVKM. The trim removed 5 bases at V and 4 bases at J, leaving 5 bases unmatched. CDR3 length: 14 residues. This receptor was obtained from a man in his late teens or twenties in good health. Some clones in this sample may be carry-over from other donors' samples. The sequenced material came from naive CD8+ T cells from PBMCs. The chain recombines TRBV28 with TRBJ1-1, with 9 nucleotides matching TRBD1. Here the CDR3 DNA reads TGTGCCAGCAGTCCCGACAGGGGGATCACTGAAGCTTTCTTT. Protein product: CASSPDRGITEAFF.